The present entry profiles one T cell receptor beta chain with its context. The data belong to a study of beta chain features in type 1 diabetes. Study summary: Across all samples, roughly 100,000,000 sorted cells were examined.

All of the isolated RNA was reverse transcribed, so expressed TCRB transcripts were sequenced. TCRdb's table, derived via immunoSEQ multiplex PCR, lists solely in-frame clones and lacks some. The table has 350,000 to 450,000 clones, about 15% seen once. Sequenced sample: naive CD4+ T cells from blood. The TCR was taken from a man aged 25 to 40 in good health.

CDR3 bases: TGTGCCAGCAGCCCCCACCTTAGGGGGGCAGAGACCCAGTACTTC. Residues: CASSPHLRGAETQYF. The chain uses TRBV16 and TRBJ2-5; TRBD1 or TRBD2 may be the D gene (6 bases each). V gave up 4 bases and J gave up 4 bases, with 16 bases separating them. The CDR3 consists of 15 residues. Germline values: CDR1 KGHSY, CDR2 FQNENV.